Shown below are 8 T cell receptor beta chains from a single sample sequenced in a study of cytotoxic CD8 clonotypes in ibrutinib-treated CLL. The assay was immunoSEQ multiplex PCR, and TCRdb's table has in-frame clones only and misses some. The data hold over 70,000 clones, with about 85% observed a single time. Specimen: PBMCs, collected after 12 months of ibrutinib treatment. The receptors were sampled from a human donor with chronic lymphocytic leukemia.

This chain connects TRBV7-2 to TRBJ2-5; 7 nucleotides align to TRBD2. The CDR3 length is 16 residues. Per germline, CDR1 SGHTA and CDR2 FQGNSA. Losses at the gene ends were 1 base for V and 2 bases for J; bases not matched to a gene: 7. The CDR3 DNA reads TGTGCCAGCAGCTTAGGGTCGGCGGGGGAGCAAGAGACCCAGTACTTC. Its translation is CASSLGSAGEQETQYF.

This clone was recorded at least ten times. This chain uses TRBV2 with TRBJ2-5; D remains unclear. Germline values: CDR1 SNHLY, CDR2 FYNNEI. The CDR3 extends over 11 amino acids. Trimming pared 8 bases from V and 2 bases from J, leaving 6 bases between. DNA for the CDR3: TGTGCCAGCCGGCTTCAAGAGACCCAGTACTTC. Amino acids: CASRLQETQYF.

On this clone: Germline and junction disagree at one end, which may indicate a read error. V is TRBV7-2 and J is TRBJ2-1, with 7 bases lining up with TRBD2. Germline assignment: CDR1 SGHTA and CDR2 FQGNSA. The CDR3 totals 16 residues. The CDR3 spells CASSLAGGGSYNEQFF. The CDR3 DNA is TGTGCCAGCAGCCTAGCCGGGGGAGGGTCATACAATGAGCAGTTCTTC. Full variable domain (outside the CDR3, taken from reference TRBV7-2 and TRBJ2-1): GAGVSQSPSNKVTEKGKDVELRCDPISGHTALYWYRQSLGQGLEFLIYFQGNSAPDKSGLPSDRFSAERTGGSVSTLTIQRTQQEDSAVYLCASSLAGGGSYNEQFFGPGTRLTVL.

This clone showed up just once. The chain recombines TRBV10-3 with TRBJ1-6; TRBD1 is a possible D gene (5 bases). The CDR3 has 14 amino acids. V lost 1 base, J lost 7 bases, and 8 bases lay in between. CDR1 ENHRY and CDR2 SYGVKD come from the germline V gene. The CDR3 DNA reads as TGTGCCATCAGTGAGTACGGGGGGAATTCACCCCTCCACTTT. Its protein product is CAISEYGGNSPLHF.

This clone has just one count. The chain carries TRBV9 and TRBJ1-1; weak D call: TRBD1 (5 bases). The germline V gene has CDR1 SGDLS and CDR2 YYNGEE. The length of the CDR3 is 18 residues. Trimming pared 4 bases from V and 0 bases from J, leaving 22 bases between. Written as DNA, the CDR3 is TGTGCCAGCAGCTCCCCCCCGGGACGGTCCCTCATGAACACTGAAGCTTTCTTT. Its protein product is CASSSPPGRSLMNTEAFF.

The chain carries TRBV4-2 and TRBJ1-3; 7 positions agree with TRBD1. In germline, CDR1 is LGHNA, CDR2 YNFKEQ. V dropped 3 bases and J dropped 0; count of bases not matched to a gene: 5. The CDR3 extends over 16 amino acids. CDR3 bases: TGTGCCAGCAGCCAGAGACAGGGCAGCTCTGGAAACACCATATATTTT. Its translation: CASSQRQGSSGNTIYF.

The gene calls are TRBV27 and TRBJ2-5; D gene unclear. CDR1 and CDR2 (germline): MNHEY, SMNVEV (reference sequence). The CDR3 length is 16 residues. The V and J ends lost 2 bases and 2 bases respectively, with 15 bases between them. Here the CDR3 DNA reads TGTGCCAGCAGTTTAGGCCCAGACCCAATACAAGAGACCCAGTACTTC. Amino acid sequence: CASSLGPDPIQETQYF.

The chain combines TRBV6-5 with TRBJ2-7; possibly TRBD1 or TRBD2 for D (5 bases each). The germline V gene has CDR1 MNHEY and CDR2 SVGAGI. The ends were cut back, 6 bases at V and 7 bases at J, with 10 bases in the middle. CDR3 size: 11 residues. CDR3 amino acids: CASSLWGEQYF. The CDR3 nucleotides are TGTGCCAGCAGCCTCTGGGGGGAGCAGTACTTC.